The rows below give T cell receptor beta chains drawn from one sample of a study of T cell responses to AZD1222 COVID-19 vaccine. The data were produced by immunoSEQ multiplex PCR, yet TCRdb's version contains in-frame clones alone and is incomplete. The sample holds 90,000 or so clones; 89% are singletons and the top ten take roughly 2.3%. Material: peripheral blood, obtained on day 0 of AZD1222 vaccination. The receptors were gathered from an adult in good health. Each CDR3 is given with its conserved first and last residue. The D gene is left open where the match is weak. Clone size, where shown, is once, few, many, or a class for clones that have expanded.

cdr3_length,j_call,d_call,clone_size,v_call,cdr3_nt,cdr3_aa
14,TRBJ1-2,-,-,TRBV19,TGTGCCAGTACCCTGGGGGGACCTCCCTATGGCTACACCTTC,CASTLGGPPYGYTF
15,TRBJ1-1,-,-,TRBV3-1/TRBV3-2,TGTGCCAGCAGCCAAGTCCCAGGGACCGGATCTGAAGCTTTCTTT,CASSQVPGTGSEAFF
16,TRBJ2-6,-,-,TRBV5-6,TGTGCCAGCAGCTTGGGACTGAGCTCTGGGGCCAACGTCCTGACTTTC,CASSLGLSSGANVLTF
17,TRBJ2-7,-,-,TRBV12-5,TGTGCTAGTGGTTTCCTGTCTTATCCGGGACCTCCCTACGAGCAGTACTTC,CASGFLSYPGPPYEQYF
15,TRBJ2-3,-,-,TRBV11-2,TGTGCCAGCAGCTTAGCGGGAGTAAGCACAGATACGCAGTATTTT,CASSLAGVSTDTQYF
13,TRBJ1-1,-,-,TRBV19,TGTGCCAGTGGAGTAAGTGCGAACACTGAAGCTTTCTTT,CASGVSANTEAFF
15,TRBJ1-1,-,-,TRBV5-1,TGCGCCAGCAGCTTGGGGGCAGGAGGGAACACTGAAGCTTTCTTT,CASSLGAGGNTEAFF
15,TRBJ2-7,-,-,TRBV6-1,TGTGCCAGCAGTGAAGGATTCGGGGGAACCTACGAGCAGTACTTC,CASSEGFGGTYEQYF
15,TRBJ1-5,TRBD1,once,TRBV7-3,TGTGCCAGCAGCTTGACAGGGGGCTTGGATCAGCCCCAGCATTTT,CASSLTGGLDQPQHF
15,TRBJ1-5,-,-,TRBV5-5,TGTGCCAGCAGCCCCACGGCCAGGGCTGGTCAGCCCCAGCATTTT,CASSPTARAGQPQHF
15,TRBJ2-7,TRBD1,-,TRBV29-1,TGCAGCGTTGATCGAGAAGGACAGGGGCTTGGGGGGCAGTACTTC,CSVDREGQGLGGQYF
15,TRBJ2-5,TRBD2,-,TRBV5-6,TGTGCCAGCAGCTTGGCGGGGGGAAACCAAGAGACCCAGTACTTC,CASSLAGGNQETQYF
15,TRBJ2-7,-,-,TRBV10-3,TGTGCCATCAGTGATGGTGGGACTGCTTCCTACGAGCAGTACTTC,CAISDGGTASYEQYF
14,TRBJ2-1,-,-,TRBV3-1/TRBV3-2,TGTGCCAGCAGCCGTCCCAGACAGAACAATGAGCAGTTCTTC,CASSRPRQNNEQFF
16,TRBJ2-1,-,few,TRBV11-1,TGTGCCAGCAGCCTCCAAACAGGGCGCCGTTACAATGAGCAGTTCTTC,CASSLQTGRRYNEQFF
15,TRBJ2-1,-,-,TRBV6-5,TGTGCCAGCAGCCCCAGTAACCCGACATACAATGAGCAGTTCTTC,CASSPSNPTYNEQFF
13,TRBJ1-1,-,-,TRBV7-9,TGTGCCAGCAGCTTATACGGGCCTACTGAAGCTTTCTTT,CASSLYGPTEAFF
13,TRBJ2-3,-,-,TRBV12-3/TRBV12-4,TGTGCCAGCAGGAAATCTAGCACAGATACGCAGTATTTT,CASRKSSTDTQYF
16,TRBJ1-5,-,once,TRBV30,TGTGCCTGGAGCTCACCCACAGGTTATAGCAATCAGCCCCAGCATTTT,CAWSSPTGYSNQPQHF
15,TRBJ2-3,TRBD1,once,TRBV2,TGTGCCAGCAGTCATTTGACAGGGGGTACAGATACGCAGTATTTT,CASSHLTGGTDTQYF
14,TRBJ1-5,-,-,TRBV5-1,TGCGCCAGCAGCTTGTCAGAGCCTAATCAGCCCCAGCATTTT,CASSLSEPNQPQHF
14,TRBJ2-7,TRBD1,-,TRBV10-3,TGTGCCATCAGTCCCGGGACAGGCCCCTACGAGCAGTACTTC,CAISPGTGPYEQYF
16,TRBJ1-4,-,-,TRBV28,TGTGCCAGCAGTTCCGCCCGCGGGGCAACTAATGAAAAACTGTTTTTT,CASSSARGATNEKLFF
15,TRBJ1-1,-,-,TRBV3-1/TRBV3-2,TGTGCCAGCAGCCAAGGACAAGCCCAGGGCACTGAAGCTTTCTTT,CASSQGQAQGTEAFF
15,TRBJ2-7,TRBD2,-,TRBV6-5,TGTGCCAGCAGCCCCGCGGGACTACAATCCTACGAGCAGTACTTC,CASSPAGLQSYEQYF
15,TRBJ2-1,TRBD1,-,TRBV29-1,TGCAGCGTTGAAGATAAGGGACAGGGGGCTGGTGAGCAGTTCTTC,CSVEDKGQGAGEQFF
14,TRBJ2-3,-,-,TRBV11-2,TGTGCCAGCAGCTTTGCACAGACCACAGATACGCAGTATTTT,CASSFAQTTDTQYF
15,TRBJ1-4,-,-,TRBV5-1,TGCGCCAGCAGCTTGACGGGTGCAACTAATGAAAAACTGTTTTTT,CASSLTGATNEKLFF